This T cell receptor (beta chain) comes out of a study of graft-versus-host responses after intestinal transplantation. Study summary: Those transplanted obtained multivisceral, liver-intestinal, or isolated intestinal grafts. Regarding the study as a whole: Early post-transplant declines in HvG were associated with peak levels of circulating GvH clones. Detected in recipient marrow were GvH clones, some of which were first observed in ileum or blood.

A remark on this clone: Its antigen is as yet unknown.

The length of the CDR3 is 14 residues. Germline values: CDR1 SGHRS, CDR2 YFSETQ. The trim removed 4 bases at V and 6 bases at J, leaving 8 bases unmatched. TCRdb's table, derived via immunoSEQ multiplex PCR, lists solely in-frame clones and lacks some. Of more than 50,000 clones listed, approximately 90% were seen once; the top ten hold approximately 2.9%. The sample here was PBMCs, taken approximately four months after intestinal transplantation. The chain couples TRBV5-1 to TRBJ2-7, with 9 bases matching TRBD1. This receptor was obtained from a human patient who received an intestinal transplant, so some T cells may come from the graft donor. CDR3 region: CASSLEGTGREQYF. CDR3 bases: TGCGCCAGCAGCCTGGAGGGGACAGGGCGCGAGCAGTACTTC. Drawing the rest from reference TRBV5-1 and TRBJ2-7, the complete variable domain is KAGVTQTPRYLIKTRGQQVTLSCSPISGHRSVSWYQQTPGQGLQFLFEYFSETQRNKGNFPGRFSGRQFSNSRSEMNVSTLELGDSALYLCASSLEGTGREQYFGPGTRLTVT.